These 17 T cell receptor beta chains share one sample of origin, sequenced in a study of blood T cell repertoires in COVID-19. Generated by immunoSEQ multiplex PCR, the TCRdb table keeps only in-frame clones and is missing some. The sample yields 250,000 to 300,000 clones, roughly 80% seen once. The sequencing input was peripheral blood. Every receptor here comes from a man aged 55 to 69 who had recovered from COVID-19.

This clone was found a few times. The V and J genes are TRBV6-5 and TRBJ1-6; D is unresolved. The CDR3 sequence is 16 residues long. Germline values: CDR1 MNHEY, CDR2 SVGAGI. V was clipped by 2 bases and J by 3 bases, with 11 bases between them. For the CDR3, the DNA is TGTGCCAGCAGTTACACCAACAGTCACTATAATTCACCCCTCCACTTT. This codes for CASSYTNSHYNSPLHF.

This chain joins TRBV6-1 and TRBJ1-5; the match to TRBD1 covers 8 bases. The junction had 8 bases not matched to a gene; V was cut back by 1 base and J by 3 bases. Per the germline V gene, CDR1 is MNHNS and CDR2 is SASEGT. The CDR3 loop spans 17 amino acids. The CDR3 sequence is CASSEGQGIFSNQPQHF. CDR3 nucleotide sequence: TGTGCCAGCAGTGAAGGACAGGGGATATTCTCCAATCAGCCCCAGCATTTT.

The chain combines TRBV19 with TRBJ1-6; 7 nucleotides line up with TRBD1. The CDR3 totals 18 residues. V gave up 5 bases and J gave up 7 bases; unmatched junction bases: 17. Germline values: CDR1 LNHDA, CDR2 SQIVND (reference sequence). This chain's CDR3 is CASSQRSHTGTVNSPLHF. The CDR3 region has the DNA TGTGCCAGTAGTCAGAGGTCACACACCGGGACAGTAAATTCACCCCTCCACTTT.

J is TRBJ2-7 and V is TRBV19; 10 bases match TRBD1. There are 15 residues in the CDR3. Germline values: CDR1 LNHDA, CDR2 SQIVND (reference sequence). V dropped 5 bases and J dropped 4; count of bases not matched to a gene: 8. CDR3 bases: TGTGCCAGTAGTCTTCGGGGGACAGGGGCTTACGAGCAGTACTTC. It specifies CASSLRGTGAYEQYF.

A few counts support this clone. This specimen includes other DNA sequences encoding the same CDR3. The CDR3 nucleotides read TGTGCCAGCAGCCCCGGGGGCTACGAGCAGTACTTC. Its translation: CASSPGGYEQYF. The chain has TRBV3-1 (or the pseudogene TRBV3-2) and TRBJ2-7, with TRBD2 as a possible D gene (6 bases). With 4 bases removed from V and 3 bases from J, the gap between germline ends came to 7 bases. The CDR3 loop spans 12 amino acids. Germline loops: CDR1 LGHDT, CDR2 YNNKEL (reference sequence).

This chain uses TRBV3-1 (or the pseudogene TRBV3-2) with TRBJ1-2, with D tentatively TRBD1 (5 bases). V shed 0 bases and J shed 4 bases, with 15 bases lying between them. The CDR3 spans 16 residues. CDR1 and CDR2 from the germline V gene are LGHDT and YNNKEL (reference sequence). CDR3 nucleotides: TGTGCCAGCAGCCAAGACCGCCCCGGGGGTAGCTATGGCTACACCTTC. Its protein is CASSQDRPGGSYGYTF.

The gene calls are TRBV5-6 and TRBJ2-1, with unresolved D. The ends were cut back, 5 bases at V and 5 bases at J, with 11 bases in the middle. This CDR3 contains 13 residues. The germline V gene encodes CDR1 SGHDT and CDR2 YYEEEE. CDR3: CASSRLRDNEQFF. Here the CDR3 DNA reads TGTGCCAGCAGTCGTCTACGGGACAATGAGCAGTTCTTC.

The DNA for the CDR3 is TGTGCCAGCAGCTTGGGGAGGCGGGATCAGCCCCAGCATTTT. This translates into CASSLGRRDQPQHF. The chain joins TRBV7-9 to TRBJ1-5, with D hard to call. The CDR3 loop spans 14 amino acids. The V gene lost 3 bases and the J gene lost 5 bases, with 11 bases spanning the gap. CDR1 is SEHNR and CDR2 is FQNEAQ in the germline V gene (reference sequence).

V is TRBV29-1 and J is TRBJ2-3; perhaps TRBD2 as D (5 bases). V was clipped by 0 bases and J by 4 bases, with 11 bases between them. The CDR3 covers 14 residues. CDR1 is SQVTM, CDR2 ANQGSEA, per germline. In nucleotides, the CDR3 is TGCAGCGTTGAAGATCCGGTCGGGGCAGATACGCAGTATTTT. This gives the protein CSVEDPVGADTQYF.

The chain combines TRBV7-8 with TRBJ1-6; D unresolved. This CDR3 region has 18 residues. Germline CDR1 reads SGHVS; CDR2 reads FQNEAQ. Between the trimmed V and J ends, which lost 2 bases and 0 bases, there was a span of 14 bases. CDR3 residues: CASSLLWGGSSYNSPLHF. CDR3 nucleotides: TGTGCCAGCAGCTTACTCTGGGGAGGAAGCTCCTATAATTCACCCCTCCACTTT.

The gene calls are TRBV28 and TRBJ2-5; TRBD2 matches at 9 bases. After removal of 3 bases from V and 1 base from J, the junction contained 6 bases not matched to a gene. The CDR3 loop spans 16 amino acids. Per germline, CDR1 MDHEN and CDR2 SYDVKM. As DNA, the CDR3 is TGTGCCAGCAGTTTCCTTCAAGCGGGGGGCCAAGAGACCCAGTACTTC. Translation gives CASSFLQAGGQETQYF.

V and J are TRBV10-1 and TRBJ2-1, with D perhaps matching TRBD2 (6 bases). This CDR3 spans 13 amino acids. Trimming pared 9 bases from V and 3 bases from J, leaving 12 bases between. Germline V gene sequence: CDR1 WNHNN, CDR2 SYGVQD (reference sequence). CDR3 DNA: TGCGCCAGTGGGGGGTTTTGCTACAATGAGCAGTTCTTC. Translated: CASGGFCYNEQFF.

The chain links TRBV5-6 to TRBJ2-7, with D maybe TRBD2 (5 bases). Germline V lookup: CDR1 SGHDT, CDR2 YYEEEE. The length of the CDR3 is 15 residues. The V end was cut by 1 base, the J end by 3 bases, with 14 bases between. The CDR3 spells CASSLSGEGYYEQYF. In nucleotides, the CDR3 is TGTGCCAGCAGCTTGAGTGGCGAGGGTTACTACGAGCAGTACTTC. Using reference TRBV5-6 and TRBJ2-7 for the parts outside the CDR3, the full variable domain is DAGVTQSPTHLIKTRGQQVTLRCSPKSGHDTVSWYQQALGQGPQFIFQYYEEEERQRGNFPDRFSGHQFPNYSSELNVNALLLGDSALYLCASSLSGEGYYEQYFGPGTRLTVT.

The chain joins TRBV4-1 to TRBJ2-1; 7 bases match TRBD2. CDR3 size: 16 residues. V lost 2 bases and J lost 6; bases outside the gene matches: 10. Per germline, CDR1 MGHRA and CDR2 YSYEKL. CDR3 region: CASSQSLARSFNEQFF. In nucleotides, the CDR3 is TGCGCCAGCAGCCAATCACTAGCGCGTAGCTTCAATGAGCAGTTCTTC.

The rearrangement joins TRBV7-2 to TRBJ2-1; 7 nucleotides align to TRBD2. CDR1 and CDR2 (germline): SGHTA, FQGNSA. The V and J ends lost 6 bases and 3 bases, in that order; junction bases with no gene match: 11. The CDR3 loop spans 16 amino acids. The CDR3 nucleotides read TGTGCCAGCAGTAACACAGCGGGACGGGACTACAATGAGCAGTTCTTC. It codes for CASSNTAGRDYNEQFF. Using reference TRBV7-2 and TRBJ2-1 for the parts outside the CDR3, the full variable domain is GAGVSQSPSNKVTEKGKDVELRCDPISGHTALYWYRQSLGQGLEFLIYFQGNSAPDKSGLPSDRFSAERTGGSVSTLTIQRTQQEDSAVYLCASSNTAGRDYNEQFFGPGTRLTVL.

The genes are TRBV6-1 and TRBJ2-5; 9 nucleotides line up with TRBD1. This CDR3 is 15 amino acids long. V lost 2 bases and J lost 5; bases outside the gene matches: 6. From germline, CDR1 is MNHNS and CDR2 SASEGT. The CDR3 sequence: CASSETTGGSETQYF. CDR3 coding DNA: TGTGCCAGCAGTGAAACAACAGGGGGCTCTGAGACCCAGTACTTC.

This clone was seen only once. The chain carries TRBV6-1 and TRBJ1-4; unclear D gene. CDR3 size: 16 residues. V dropped 0 bases and J dropped 7 bases, with 15 bases sitting between them. Germline loops: CDR1 MNHNS, CDR2 SASEGT. The CDR3 DNA sequence: TGTGCCAGCAGTGAAGCGGGAGGTTTGGGTGGTGAAAAACTGTTTTTT. Its translation is CASSEAGGLGGEKLFF.